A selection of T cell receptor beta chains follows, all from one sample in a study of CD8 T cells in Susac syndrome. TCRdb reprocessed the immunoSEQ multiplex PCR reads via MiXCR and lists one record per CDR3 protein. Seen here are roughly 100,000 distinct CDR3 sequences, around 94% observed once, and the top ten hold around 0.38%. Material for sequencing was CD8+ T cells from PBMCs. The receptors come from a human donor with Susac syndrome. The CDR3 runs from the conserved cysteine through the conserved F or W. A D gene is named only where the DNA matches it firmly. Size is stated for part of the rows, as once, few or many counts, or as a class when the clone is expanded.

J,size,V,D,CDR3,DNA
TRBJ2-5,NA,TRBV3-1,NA,CASSQENVRGAETQYF,TGTGCCAGCAGCCAAGAGAATGTACGGGGGGCTGAGACCCAGTACTTC
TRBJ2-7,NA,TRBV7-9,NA,CASSPPREYEQYF,TGTGCCAGCAGCCCCCCCAGGGAATACGAGCAGTACTTC
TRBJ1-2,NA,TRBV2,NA,CASGGIGYTF,TGTGCCAGCGGGGGTATTGGCTACACCTTC
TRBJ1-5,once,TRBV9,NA,CASSPRQEGQPQHF,TGTGCCAGCAGCCCTAGACAGGAAGGTCAGCCCCAGCATTTT
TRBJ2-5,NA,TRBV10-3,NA,CATLEGRGAYQETQYF,TGTGCCACTCTCGAAGGGCGGGGCGCGTACCAAGAGACCCAGTACTTC
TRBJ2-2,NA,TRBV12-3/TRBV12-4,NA,CAEGMIGELFF,TGTGCGGAGGGGATGATCGGGGAGCTGTTTTTT
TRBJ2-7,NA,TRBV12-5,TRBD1,CASGPTGGNFYEQYF,TGTGCTAGTGGACCGACAGGGGGAAACTTTTACGAGCAGTACTTC
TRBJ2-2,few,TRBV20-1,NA,CSASDSNTGELFF,TGCAGTGCTAGTGACAGTAACACCGGGGAGCTGTTTTTT
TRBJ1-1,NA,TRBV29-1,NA,CSVEDRGSFF,TGCAGCGTTGAAGATAGGGGGAGCTTCTTT
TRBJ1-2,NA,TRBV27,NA,CASSTGQNYGYTF,TGTGCCAGCAGTACCGGACAGAACTATGGCTACACCTTC
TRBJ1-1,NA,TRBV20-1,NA,CSARTGSPMNTEAFF,TGCAGTGCGCGCACGGGCAGCCCCATGAACACTGAAGCTTTCTTT
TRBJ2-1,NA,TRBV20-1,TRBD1,CSATGTADYNEQFF,TGCAGTGCCACTGGGACAGCCGACTACAATGAGCAGTTCTTC
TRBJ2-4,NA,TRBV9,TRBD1,CASSAGTGVIQYF,TGTGCCAGCAGCGCGGGGACAGGGGTCATTCAGTACTTC
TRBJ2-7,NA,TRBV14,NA,CASSQSGVSYEQYF,TGTGCCAGCAGCCAATCTGGGGTTTCCTACGAGCAGTACTTC
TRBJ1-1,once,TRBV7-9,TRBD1,CASSSPTGPDTEAFF,TGTGCCAGCAGCTCGCCGACAGGGCCGGACACTGAAGCTTTCTTT
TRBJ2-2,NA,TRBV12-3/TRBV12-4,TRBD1,CASSFDGTGMFF,TGTGCCAGCAGTTTCGATGGGACAGGGATGTTTTTT
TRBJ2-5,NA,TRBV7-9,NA,CASSAFLETQYF,TGTGCCAGCAGCGCCTTTTTGGAGACCCAGTACTTC
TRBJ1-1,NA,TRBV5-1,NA,CASSALGAEAFF,TGCGCCAGCAGCGCCCTCGGGGCTGAAGCTTTCTTT
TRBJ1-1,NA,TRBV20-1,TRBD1,CSAGTGDTEAFF,TGCAGTGCTGGTACAGGGGACACTGAAGCTTTCTTT
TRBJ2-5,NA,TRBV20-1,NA,CSARNYGTQETQYF,TGCAGTGCTAGAAACTACGGGACCCAAGAGACCCAGTACTTC
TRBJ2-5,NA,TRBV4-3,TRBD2,CASSHLRGDQETQYF,TGCGCCAGCAGCCATTTGCGGGGGGACCAAGAGACCCAGTACTTC
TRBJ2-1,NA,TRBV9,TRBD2,CASSVGTSGEQFF,TGTGCCAGCAGCGTGGGGACTAGTGGTGAGCAGTTCTTC
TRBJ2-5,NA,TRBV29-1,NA,CSVEGSLAHLRQETQYF,TGCAGCGTTGAAGGTTCCCTAGCCCACCTACGACAAGAGACCCAGTACTTC
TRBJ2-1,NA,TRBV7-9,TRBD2,CAYGLAGNEQFF,TGTGCCTACGGTCTAGCGGGTAATGAGCAGTTCTTC
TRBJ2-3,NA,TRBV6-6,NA,CASTQGGQVAQYF,TGTGCCAGCACCCAAGGAGGCCAGGTGGCACAGTATTTT
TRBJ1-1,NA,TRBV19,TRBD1,CASSIKPTGWMAFF,TGTGCCAGTAGTATAAAGCCGACAGGGTGGATGGCTTTCTTT
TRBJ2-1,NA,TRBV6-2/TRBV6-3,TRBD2,CASSPVERGVNEQFF,TGTGCCAGCAGCCCGGTTGAGCGGGGGGTTAATGAGCAGTTCTTC
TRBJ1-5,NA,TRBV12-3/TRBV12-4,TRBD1,CASTDTDRGNQPQHF,TGTGCCAGCACCGATACCGACAGGGGCAATCAGCCCCAGCATTTT
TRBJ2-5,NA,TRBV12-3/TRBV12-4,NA,CASTPGLRETQYF,TGTGCCAGCACCCCGGGCCTGAGGGAGACCCAGTACTTC
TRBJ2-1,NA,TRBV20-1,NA,CSAQTWTEGSYNEQFF,TGCAGTGCCCAAACTTGGACCGAGGGTTCCTACAATGAGCAGTTCTTC
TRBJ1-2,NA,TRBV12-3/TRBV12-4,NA,CASSLALGTSRGYTF,TGTGCCAGCAGTTTAGCGCTCGGGACCTCTCGGGGCTACACCTTC
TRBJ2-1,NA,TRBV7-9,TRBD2,CASSHPTGLAGKKDEQFF,TGTGCCAGCAGCCATCCAACGGGACTAGCGGGGAAAAAAGATGAGCAGTTCTTC
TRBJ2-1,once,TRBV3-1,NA,CASSPLDSNEQFF,TGTGCCAGCAGCCCTCTAGATAGCAATGAGCAGTTCTTC
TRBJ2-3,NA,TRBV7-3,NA,CASSSDNTGRTQYF,TGTGCCAGCAGCTCAGATAACACCGGACGGACCCAGTATTTT
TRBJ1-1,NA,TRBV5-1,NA,CASSPSPKAEAFF,TGCGCCAGCAGCCCATCGCCTAAAGCTGAAGCTTTCTTT
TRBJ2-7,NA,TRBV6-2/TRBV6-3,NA,CASSYGGGTYEQYF,TGTGCCAGCAGTTACGGAGGGGGCACCTACGAGCAGTACTTC
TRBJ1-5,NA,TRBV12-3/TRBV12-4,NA,CASSSRVQPQHF,TGTGCCAGCAGTAGCAGGGTTCAGCCCCAGCATTTT
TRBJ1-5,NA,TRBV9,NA,CASSGRGSNQPQHF,TGTGCCAGCAGCGGTCGAGGGAGCAATCAGCCCCAGCATTTT
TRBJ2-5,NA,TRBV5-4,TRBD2,CASSLEAGDGTQYF,TGTGCCAGCAGCTTGGAAGCGGGGGATGGGACCCAGTACTTC
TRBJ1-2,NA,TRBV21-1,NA,CASSKLSKRGDRGNYGYTF,TGTGCCAGCAGCAAATTGAGCAAGAGAGGAGACAGGGGGAACTATGGCTACACCTTC
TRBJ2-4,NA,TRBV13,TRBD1,CASSPTTDRSYKNIQYF,TGTGCCAGCAGCCCCACTACGGACAGGAGCTACAAAAACATTCAGTACTTC
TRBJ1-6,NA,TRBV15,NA,CATSSGTLGSPLHF,TGTGCCACCAGCAGTGGCACTCTTGGTTCACCCCTCCACTTT
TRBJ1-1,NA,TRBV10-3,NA,CAISGRGYAEAFF,TGTGCCATCAGTGGACGGGGCTACGCTGAAGCTTTCTTT
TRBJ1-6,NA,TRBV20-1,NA,CSARDPVRPNSPLHF,TGCAGTGCTAGAGATCCGGTGAGGCCTAATTCACCCCTCCACTTT
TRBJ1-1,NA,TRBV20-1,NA,CSARESDTEAFF,TGCAGTGCTAGAGAGTCAGACACTGAAGCTTTCTTT
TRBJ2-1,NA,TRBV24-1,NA,CATSPGLTNEQFF,TGTGCCACCAGTCCAGGACTGACAAATGAGCAGTTCTTC